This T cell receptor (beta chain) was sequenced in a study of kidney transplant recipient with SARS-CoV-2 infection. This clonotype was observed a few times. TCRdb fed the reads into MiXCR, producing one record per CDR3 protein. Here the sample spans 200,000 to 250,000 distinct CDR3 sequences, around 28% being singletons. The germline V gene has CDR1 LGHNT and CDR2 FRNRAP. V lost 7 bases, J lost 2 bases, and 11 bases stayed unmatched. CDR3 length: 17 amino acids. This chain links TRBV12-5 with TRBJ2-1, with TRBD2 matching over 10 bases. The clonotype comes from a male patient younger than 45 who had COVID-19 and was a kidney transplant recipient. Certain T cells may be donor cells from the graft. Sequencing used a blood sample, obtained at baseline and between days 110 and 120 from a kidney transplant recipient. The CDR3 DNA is TGTGCTAGTGCGCGTGGTAGCGGGGGGATTACCTACAATGAGCAGTTCTTC. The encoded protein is CASARGSGGITYNEQFF.